The 27 T cell receptor beta chains below come from one sample, sequenced in a study of T cell responses to AZD1222 COVID-19 vaccine. Here immunoSEQ multiplex PCR was the method, and the copy in TCRdb shows in-frame clones only, minus some. The repertoire holds under 200,000 clones, with under 95% as singletons. Sequencing used peripheral blood, obtained on day 0 of MenACWY control vaccination. Receptors originate from an adult in good health.

The chain combines TRBV30 with TRBJ1-6; D is ambiguous. With 3 bases removed from V and 6 bases from J, the gap between germline ends came to 18 bases. The CDR3 loop spans 16 amino acids. Per germline, CDR1 GTSNPN and CDR2 SVGIG (reference sequence). The CDR3 loop reads CAWSLGLGAGNSPLHF. The CDR3 DNA follows: TGTGCCTGGAGCCTAGGGCTGGGTGCAGGTAATTCACCCCTCCACTTT.

This chain joins TRBV3-1 (or the pseudogene TRBV3-2) and TRBJ2-5; perhaps TRBD2 as D (5 bases). The length of the CDR3 is 14 residues. CDR1 LGHDT and CDR2 YNNKEL come from the germline V gene (reference sequence). Trimming took off 0 bases at V and 3 bases at J, with 8 bases between the two ends. The CDR3 sequence is CASSQDPGKETQYF. The DNA for the CDR3 is TGTGCCAGCAGCCAAGATCCGGGAAAAGAGACCCAGTACTTC.

The chain recombines TRBV27 with TRBJ1-5; 8 nucleotides agree with TRBD1. Unmatched junction bases numbered 6, after V lost 0 bases and J lost 5 bases. The CDR3 consists of 16 residues. CDR1 is MNHEY and CDR2 is SMNVEV in the germline V gene (reference sequence). The chain's CDR3 is CASSLSYQGAHQPQHF. The CDR3 bases are TGTGCCAGCAGTTTATCGTACCAGGGGGCCCATCAGCCCCAGCATTTT.

The chain combines TRBV7-8 with TRBJ1-5; 7 bases are shared with TRBD1. The CDR3 contains 15 residues. Trimming cost V 6 bases and J 7 bases; bases outside gene matches: 12. CDR1 and CDR2 from the germline V gene are SGHVS and FQNEAQ. As DNA, the CDR3 is TGTGCCAGCAGGCCGGGGACAGCCAATGGGCAGCCCCAGCATTTT. Its protein product is CASRPGTANGQPQHF.

The V gene is TRBV7-9, the J gene TRBJ1-2; 8 bases agree with TRBD1. The V gene end was trimmed by 1 base and the J gene end by 5 bases; junction bases not matched to a gene: 3. The germline gives CDR1 SEHNR, CDR2 FQNEAQ (reference sequence). The length of the CDR3 is 14 residues. The CDR3 nucleotides are TGTGCCAGCAGCTTAGGGACAGGGCGATATGGCTACACCTTC. As protein: CASSLGTGRYGYTF.

This chain links TRBV6-5 with TRBJ2-7; a weak D match, TRBD1 (6 bases). From germline, CDR1 is MNHEY and CDR2 SVGAGI. There are 15 residues in the CDR3. V was shortened by 0 bases and J by 6 bases, with 15 bases between the two germline ends. The CDR3 is CASSYSSGAFREQYF. CDR3 nucleotides: TGTGCCAGCAGTTACTCTTCAGGGGCGTTCCGCGAGCAGTACTTC.

The chain joins TRBV28 to TRBJ2-5; 8 bases agree with TRBD2. This CDR3 comprises 19 residues. J was trimmed by 1 base and V by 1 base; bases with no gene match: 14. Germline assignment: CDR1 MDHEN and CDR2 SYDVKM. DNA of the CDR3: TGTGCCAGCAGTTTATCTATAACTAGCGGAGTTCGTTTCCAAGAGACCCAGTACTTC. This sequence encodes CASSLSITSGVRFQETQYF. The full variable domain, with the rest looked up from reference TRBV28 and TRBJ2-5, is DVKVTQSSRYLVKRTGEKVFLECVQDMDHENMFWYRQDPGLGLRLIYFSYDVKMKEKGDIPEGYSVSREKKERFSLILESASTNQTSMYLCASSLSITSGVRFQETQYFGPGTRLLVL.

The genes are TRBV28 and TRBJ2-1; 9 positions agree with TRBD2. Germline values: CDR1 MDHEN, CDR2 SYDVKM. After removal of 8 bases from V and 6 bases from J, the junction contained 8 bases not matched to a gene. The CDR3 totals 14 residues. The CDR3 loop reads CASGGLARVNEQFF. In DNA, the CDR3 is TGTGCCAGCGGAGGACTAGCGCGCGTCAATGAGCAGTTCTTC.

This clone came up once. The rearrangement links TRBV7-2 to TRBJ1-5; D remains unclear. CDR3 length: 14 amino acids. The V and J ends lost 1 base and 6 bases respectively, with 10 bases between them. Germline V gene data show CDR1 as SGHTA and CDR2 as FQGNSA. CDR3 nucleotide sequence: TGTGCCAGCAGCTTAGTGGTAGAAGGTCAGCCCCAGCATTTT. This encodes CASSLVVEGQPQHF.

The rearrangement uses TRBV21-1 and TRBJ1-1; the table's D call of TRBD1 was not tested on the DNA. TRBV21-1 is assigned pseudogene status. The CDR3 runs to 15 residues. CDR3 nucleotide sequence: TGTGCCAGCAGCAAATTTGAAGGGGCGCGAACTGAAGCTTTCTTT. This sequence encodes CASSKFEGARTEAFF.

The CDR3 is CASRNRGPTEAFF. CDR3 nucleotides: TGTGCCAGCCGCAACAGGGGGCCCACTGAAGCTTTCTTT. This sequence joins TRBV11-3 and TRBJ1-1; 9 positions match TRBD1. Trimming at V came to 8 bases and at J to 4 bases, leaving 5 bases not matched to a gene. CDR1 is SGHNT and CDR2 is YENEEA in the germline V gene. The CDR3 has 13 amino acids.

V usage is TRBV4-1 and J usage is TRBJ1-2; D might be TRBD1 (5 bases). Trimming pared 1 base from V and 3 bases from J, leaving 9 bases between. The CDR3 has 14 residues. The V gene's germline CDR1 is MGHRA and CDR2 YSYEKL. The chain's CDR3 is CASSQGTPDYGYTF. CDR3 nucleotides: TGCGCCAGCAGCCAAGGGACACCCGACTATGGCTACACCTTC.

The J gene is TRBJ2-7, the V gene TRBV19; D is unclear. The CDR3 runs to 13 residues. V was trimmed by 4 bases and J by 3 bases, leaving 10 bases between them. Germline CDR1 and CDR2: LNHDA and SQIVND (reference sequence). This CDR3 is CASSTFPSYEQYF. CDR3 nucleotides: TGTGCCAGTAGTACCTTCCCGAGCTACGAGCAGTACTTC.

The genes are TRBV9 and TRBJ2-7; TRBD2 aligns across 8 bases. The length of the CDR3 is 15 residues. The germline V gene encodes CDR1 SGDLS and CDR2 YYNGEE. The trim removed 1 base at V and 4 bases at J, leaving 7 bases unmatched. The CDR3 spells CASSVFPSGSYEQYF. The CDR3 DNA sequence: TGTGCCAGCAGCGTATTTCCCAGCGGGAGTTACGAGCAGTACTTC.

The V gene is TRBV18, the J gene TRBJ1-2; 8 nucleotides agree with TRBD1. CDR1 and CDR2 from the germline V gene are KGHSH and LQKENI. Losses at the gene ends were 3 bases for V and 4 bases for J; bases not matched to a gene: 1. The CDR3 has 13 amino acids. CDR3 nucleotides: TGTGCCAGCTCACCTGACAGGGGCTATGGCTACACCTTC. Translation: CASSPDRGYGYTF.

This clone showed up just once. The chain uses TRBV7-3 and TRBJ2-3, with TRBD2 as a possible D gene (5 bases). Germline CDR1 and CDR2: SGHTA and FQGTGA. CDR3 length: 13 residues. V lost 4 bases to trimming and J lost 8 bases, with 13 bases between them. In nucleotides, the CDR3 is TGTGCCAGCAGCTCGGATCTCCGGGGTACGCAGTATTTT. This encodes CASSSDLRGTQYF.

The J gene is TRBJ1-1, the V gene TRBV9; 7 bases are a match to TRBD1. V was pared by 7 bases and J by 6 bases, with 9 bases of the junction left unmatched. This CDR3 is 13 amino acids long. The germline CDR1 and CDR2 sequences are SGDLS and YYNGEE. This chain's CDR3 is CASGGGSGAEAFF. The CDR3 DNA is TGTGCCAGCGGAGGGGGCAGCGGGGCTGAAGCTTTCTTT.

In this sample, this clone turned up a few times. V and J are TRBV5-1 and TRBJ2-2; D not certain. V lost 0 bases and J 3 bases, leaving 6 bases between the germline ends. CDR3 length: 14 amino acids. Germline CDR1 is SGHRS and CDR2 is YFSETQ. The CDR3 DNA sequence: TGCGCCAGCAGCTTGGATGGGTACACCGGGGAGCTGTTTTTT. Translation gives CASSLDGYTGELFF.

The chain recombines TRBV7-2 with TRBJ1-1, with TRBD1 identical over 8 bases. CDR1 is SGHTA and CDR2 is FQGNSA in the germline V gene. Trimming removed 4 bases from V and 4 bases from J; junction bases left unmatched: 5. The CDR3 is 14 amino acids. The CDR3 spells CASSYGQGATEAFF. In DNA form, the CDR3 reads TGTGCCAGCAGCTATGGCCAGGGGGCCACTGAAGCTTTCTTT.

The rearrangement joins TRBV19 to TRBJ1-1; 8 bases map to TRBD1. V lost 7 bases to trimming and J lost 1 base; unmatched junction nucleotides: 5. CDR1 and CDR2 (germline): LNHDA, SQIVND (reference sequence). This CDR3 is built from 14 residues. CDR3 DNA sequence: TGTGCCAGTACTGACAGGGGAAAGAACACTGAAGCTTTCTTT. Amino acid sequence: CASTDRGKNTEAFF.

This chain uses TRBV24-1 with TRBJ1-2; perhaps TRBD1 as D (5 bases). Germline values: CDR1 KGHDR, CDR2 SFDVKD. The CDR3 loop spans 15 amino acids. Trimming pared 9 bases from V and 4 bases from J, leaving 20 bases between. CDR3 in DNA: TGTGCCACCGGGGATTCGGGGGTTTCAGGCTATGGCTACACCTTC. The encoded protein is CATGDSGVSGYGYTF.

The V call is TRBV2, the J call TRBJ2-5; 9 bases fit TRBD2. Germline assignment: CDR1 SNHLY and CDR2 FYNNEI. The CDR3 sequence is 16 residues long. J lost 3 bases, V lost 2 bases, and 7 bases had no gene match. CDR3 sequence reads: CASSESPLAGEETQYF. The CDR3 nucleotides read TGTGCCAGCAGTGAAAGTCCCTTAGCGGGAGAAGAGACCCAGTACTTC.

CDR3 in amino acids: CASSSQLAGGPYNEQFF. CDR3 coding DNA: TGCGCCAGCAGCTCCCAACTAGCGGGAGGCCCCTACAATGAGCAGTTCTTC. The chain links TRBV5-1 to TRBJ2-1; 12 bases are a match to TRBD2. Germline CDR1 SGHRS, CDR2 YFSETQ. There are 17 residues in the CDR3. V was pared by 3 bases and J by 2 bases, with 6 bases of the junction left unmatched.

The CDR3, as DNA: TGTGCCAGCTCACCCTCAAGATCCTCCTACAATGAGCAGTTCTTC. Protein: CASSPSRSSYNEQFF. The chain joins TRBV18 to TRBJ2-1, with unresolved D. CDR3 size: 15 residues. The germline V and J ends were trimmed by 3 bases and 0 bases, with 9 bases remaining between them. CDR1 is KGHSH and CDR2 is LQKENI in the germline V gene. The variable domain in full, with the rest retrieved from reference TRBV18 and TRBJ2-1, is NAGVMQNPRHLVRRRGQEARLRCSPMKGHSHVYWYRQLPEEGLKFMVYLQKENIIDESGMPKERFSAEFPKEGPSILRIQQVVRGDSAAYFCASSPSRSSYNEQFFGPGTRLTVL.

The chain is built from TRBV6-5 and TRBJ1-5, with 8 bases matching TRBD1. J gave up 2 bases and V 7 bases, and 4 bases lay outside the gene matches. The germline V gene encodes CDR1 MNHEY and CDR2 SVGAGI. The CDR3 is 14 amino acids. The CDR3 loop reads CASKDRVGNQPQHF. CDR3 sequence (DNA): TGTGCCAGCAAGGACAGGGTAGGCAATCAGCCCCAGCATTTT.

This chain links TRBV27 with TRBJ2-1; TRBD2 is a possible D gene (5 bases). CDR1 MNHEY and CDR2 SMNVEV come from the germline V gene (reference sequence). The CDR3 sequence is 16 residues long. V was shortened by 7 bases and J by 5 bases, with 21 bases between the two germline ends. CDR3 bases: TGTGCCAGCACCGCCCTCGGGGTAGGTGAGAACAATGAGCAGTTCTTC. This codes for CASTALGVGENNEQFF.

This sequence joins TRBV9 and TRBJ1-6; TRBD1 matches 11 bases. Germline CDR1 SGDLS, CDR2 YYNGEE. Trimming took 4 bases from V and 8 from J; bases not matched to a gene: 5. The CDR3 totals 15 residues. The CDR3 sequence is CASSPRGQGDSPLHF. CDR3 sequence (DNA): TGTGCCAGCAGCCCTAGGGGACAGGGGGATTCACCCCTCCACTTT.